The T cell receptor (beta chain) described here comes from a study of cytomegalovirus exposure and HLA in healthy donors. The study's findings and limits: In vitro data verified a few CMV-associated chains as specific for CMV antigens. The authors later linked a missense DCLRE1C variant to TCR beta V- and J-gene trimming. Across HLA loci, a later analysis found differing TCR association rates, with DRB1 most and HLA-C fewest.

V gave up 7 bases and J gave up 6 bases; unmatched junction bases: 6. CDR3 length equals 14 residues. CDR1 is MGHDK and CDR2 is SYGVNS in the germline V gene. Remarks on this clone: Antigen specificity is unknown.

Both 60 Vbeta primers and 13 Jbeta primers went into the PCR. Produced via immunoSEQ multiplex PCR; TCRdb's table is partial and in-frame only. Altogether 160,000 or so clones are present, roughly four fifths being singletons, with the ten largest covering more than 0.4%. The donors were healthy bone marrow donors. What was sequenced was PBMCs. The receptor comes from a woman aged 45-65 years in good health and CMV-seronegative. The chain carries TRBV25-1 and TRBJ2-1, with TRBD2 identical over 10 bases. The CDR3 DNA reads as TGTGCCAGCACACCCAGCGGGAGGGTCAATGAGCAGTTCTTC. Its protein is CASTPSGRVNEQFF.